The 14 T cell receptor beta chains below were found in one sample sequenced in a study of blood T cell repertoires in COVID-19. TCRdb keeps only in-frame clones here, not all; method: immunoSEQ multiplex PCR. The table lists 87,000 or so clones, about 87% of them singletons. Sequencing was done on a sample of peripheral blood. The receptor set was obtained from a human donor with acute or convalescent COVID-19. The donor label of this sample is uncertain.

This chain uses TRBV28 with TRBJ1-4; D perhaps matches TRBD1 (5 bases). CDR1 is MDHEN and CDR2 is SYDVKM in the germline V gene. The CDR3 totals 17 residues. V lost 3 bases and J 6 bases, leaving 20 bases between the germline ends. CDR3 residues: CASSLRRGRGFYEKLFF. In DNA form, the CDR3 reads TGTGCCAGCAGTTTGAGGCGGGGTCGGGGGTTTTATGAAAAACTGTTTTTT.

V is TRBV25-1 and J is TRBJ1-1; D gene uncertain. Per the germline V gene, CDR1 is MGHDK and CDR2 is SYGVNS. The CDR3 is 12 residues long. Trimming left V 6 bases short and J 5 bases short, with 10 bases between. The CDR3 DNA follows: TGTGCCAGCAGCCGGGGTTGGACTGAAGCTTTCTTT. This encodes CASSRGWTEAFF.

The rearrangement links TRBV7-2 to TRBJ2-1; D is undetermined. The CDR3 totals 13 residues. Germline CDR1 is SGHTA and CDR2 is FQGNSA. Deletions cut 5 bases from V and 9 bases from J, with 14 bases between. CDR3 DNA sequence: TGTGCCAGCAGCCTCAATCTTGAGCTTGAGCAGTTCTTC. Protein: CASSLNLELEQFF.

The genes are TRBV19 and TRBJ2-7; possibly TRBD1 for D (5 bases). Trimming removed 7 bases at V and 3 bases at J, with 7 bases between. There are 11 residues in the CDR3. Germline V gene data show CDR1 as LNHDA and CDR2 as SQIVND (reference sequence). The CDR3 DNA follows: TGTGCCAGTAAAGACAGCTACGAGCAGTACTTC. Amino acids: CASKDSYEQYF.

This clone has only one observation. CDR3 nucleotide sequence: TGTGCCAGCAGCAGGGGTCCCGAGAACACCGGGGAGCTGTTTTTT. Translating gives CASSRGPENTGELFF. The chain has TRBV3-1 (or the pseudogene TRBV3-2) and TRBJ2-2; the D gene is possibly TRBD1 (5 bases). With 5 bases removed from V and 1 base from J, the gap between germline ends came to 11 bases. CDR3 length: 15 amino acids. Per the germline V gene, CDR1 is LGHDT and CDR2 is YNNKEL (reference sequence).

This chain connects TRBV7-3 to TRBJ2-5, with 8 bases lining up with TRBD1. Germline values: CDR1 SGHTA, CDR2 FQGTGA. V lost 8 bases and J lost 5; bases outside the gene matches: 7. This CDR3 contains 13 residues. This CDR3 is CASGAGGRETQYF. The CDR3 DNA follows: TGTGCCAGCGGGGCAGGGGGCCGGGAGACCCAGTACTTC.

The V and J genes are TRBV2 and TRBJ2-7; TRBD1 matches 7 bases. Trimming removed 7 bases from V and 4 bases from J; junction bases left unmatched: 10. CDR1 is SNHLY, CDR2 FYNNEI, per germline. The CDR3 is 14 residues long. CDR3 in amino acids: CASKGAVLGYEQYF. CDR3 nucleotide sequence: TGTGCCAGCAAGGGGGCGGTTCTCGGTTACGAGCAGTACTTC. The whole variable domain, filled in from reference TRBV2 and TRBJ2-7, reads EPEVTQTPSHQVTQMGQEVILRCVPISNHLYFYWYRQILGQKVEFLVSFYNNEISEKSEIFDDQFSVERPDGSNFTLKIRSTKLEDSAMYFCASKGAVLGYEQYFGPGTRLTVT.

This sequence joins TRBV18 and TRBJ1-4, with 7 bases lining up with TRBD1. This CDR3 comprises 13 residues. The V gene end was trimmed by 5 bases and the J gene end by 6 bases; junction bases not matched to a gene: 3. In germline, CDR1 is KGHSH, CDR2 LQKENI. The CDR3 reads CASSAGTDEKLFF. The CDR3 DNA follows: TGTGCCAGCTCAGCCGGGACAGATGAAAAACTGTTTTTT.

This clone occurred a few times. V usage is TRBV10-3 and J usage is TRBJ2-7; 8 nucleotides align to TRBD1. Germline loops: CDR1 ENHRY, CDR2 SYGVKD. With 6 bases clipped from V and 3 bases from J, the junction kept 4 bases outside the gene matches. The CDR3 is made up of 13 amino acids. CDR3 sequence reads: CAIRDREGYEQYF. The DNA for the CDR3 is TGTGCCATCAGGGACAGGGAAGGCTACGAGCAGTACTTC.

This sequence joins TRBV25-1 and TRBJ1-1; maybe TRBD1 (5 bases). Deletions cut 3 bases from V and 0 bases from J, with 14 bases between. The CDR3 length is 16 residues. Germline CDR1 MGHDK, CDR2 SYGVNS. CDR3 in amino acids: CASSDGHWTMNTEAFF. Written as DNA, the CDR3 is TGTGCCAGCAGTGATGGACATTGGACAATGAACACTGAAGCTTTCTTT.

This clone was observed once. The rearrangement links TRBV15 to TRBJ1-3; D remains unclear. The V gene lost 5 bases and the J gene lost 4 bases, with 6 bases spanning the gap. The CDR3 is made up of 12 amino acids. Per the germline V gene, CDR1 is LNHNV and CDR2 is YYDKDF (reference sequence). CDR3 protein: CATSVAGNTIYF. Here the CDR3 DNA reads TGTGCCACCAGCGTAGCAGGAAACACCATATATTTT.

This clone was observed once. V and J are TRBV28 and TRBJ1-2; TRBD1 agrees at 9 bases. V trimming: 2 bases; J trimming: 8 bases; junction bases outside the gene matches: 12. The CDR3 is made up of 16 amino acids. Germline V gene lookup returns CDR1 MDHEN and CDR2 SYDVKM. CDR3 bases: TGTGCCAGCAGTTTAGGGCAGCGGACAGGGGAAGTCGGCTACACCTTC. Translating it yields CASSLGQRTGEVGYTF.

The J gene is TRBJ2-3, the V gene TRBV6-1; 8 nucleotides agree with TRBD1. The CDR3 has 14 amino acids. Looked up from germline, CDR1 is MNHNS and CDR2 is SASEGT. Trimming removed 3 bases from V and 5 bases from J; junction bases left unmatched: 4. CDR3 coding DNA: TGTGCCAGCAGTGAGACAGGGGCGGGAGATACGCAGTATTTT. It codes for CASSETGAGDTQYF.

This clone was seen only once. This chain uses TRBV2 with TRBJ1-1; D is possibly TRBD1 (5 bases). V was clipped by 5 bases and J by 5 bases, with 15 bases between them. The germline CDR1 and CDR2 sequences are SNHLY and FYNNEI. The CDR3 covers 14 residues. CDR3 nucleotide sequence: TGTGCCAGCAGTTTGACAGTTACGAAAACTGAAGCTTTCTTT. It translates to CASSLTVTKTEAFF.